A selection of T cell receptor beta chains follows, all from one sample in a study of cytomegalovirus exposure and HLA in healthy donors. Method: immunoSEQ multiplex PCR; TCRdb's copy keeps in-frame clones and lacks some. This table holds some 130,000 clones, around 80% found once. The sequenced sample was PBMCs. The source is a female donor in good health and CMV-seronegative. CDR3s include the opening cysteine and the closing phenylalanine or tryptophan. Each record gives: clone size, D gene, J gene, V gene, CDR3 DNA, CDR3 protein. The D gene is left open where the match is weak. Not all rows give a size; the values are once, few, many and, for expanded clones, a class.

. . TRBJ2-7 TRBV30 TGTGCCTGGAACGACATAAGCTCCTACGAGCAGTACTTC CAWNDISSYEQYF
. TRBD1 TRBJ1-2 TRBV29-1 TGCAGCGTTGGAGACAGGGCAAAAGGCTATGGCTACACCTTC CSVGDRAKGYGYTF
. . TRBJ1-5 TRBV6-1 TGTGCCAGCAGTGTGCGAGGGTCGAGCAATCAGCCCCAGCATTTT CASSVRGSSNQPQHF
. TRBD1 TRBJ1-1 TRBV28 TGTGCCAGCAATTCCCGGACAGGGGGGATGAACACTGAAGCTTTCTTT CASNSRTGGMNTEAFF
. . TRBJ1-2 TRBV2 TGTGCCAGCAATCAGGCTAACTATGGCTACACCTTC CASNQANYGYTF
. . TRBJ2-7 TRBV7-9 TGTGCCAGCAGCCCAAGGGGGGGTGGGGGGCGCGGGCAGTACTTC CASSPRGGGGRGQYF
. . TRBJ1-2 TRBV7-2 TGTGCCAGCAGCTTGGGGGGTGGCTACACCTTC CASSLGGGYTF
. TRBD1 TRBJ1-5 TRBV19 TGTGCCAGTAGTATTCCGGGGACAGGGTTCGATCAGCCCCAGCATTTT CASSIPGTGFDQPQHF
. . TRBJ2-5 TRBV2 TGTGCCAGCAGGGTAGCGGTTCAAGAGACCCAGTACTTC CASRVAVQETQYF
. . TRBJ2-3 TRBV6-4 TGTGCCAGCAGTGAAATAGGGACTTCGCAGTATTTT CASSEIGTSQYF
. . TRBJ1-2 TRBV18 TGTGCCAGCTCCCCAAGGACAGCTAACTATGGCTACACCTTC CASSPRTANYGYTF
. . TRBJ2-7 TRBV29-1 TGCAGCGCTCTGGGCTCTTACGAGCAGTACTTC CSALGSYEQYF
. TRBD2 TRBJ2-7 TRBV4-3 TGCGCCAGCAGCCAAAGACTAGCGGGAGTGGGTGGCGAGCAGTACTTC CASSQRLAGVGGEQYF
. TRBD1 TRBJ1-5 TRBV4-1 TGCGCCAGCAGCCACGCTACAGGGGGGTATCAGCCCCAGCATTTT CASSHATGGYQPQHF
. . TRBJ1-2 TRBV6-5 TGTGCCAGCAGTTACTCGTCAGGGGTCTATGGCTACACCTTC CASSYSSGVYGYTF
few . TRBJ1-1 TRBV28 TGTGCCAGCGGGAAGGGGCCTAACACTGAAGCTTTCTTT CASGKGPNTEAFF
. . TRBJ2-2 TRBV28 TGTGCCAGCAGCCGTGCTGGTAGAGGGATCGGGGAGCTGTTTTTT CASSRAGRGIGELFF
. TRBD2 TRBJ2-3 TRBV6-5 TGTGCCAGCAGACCCCTGGGGGGGGCAGATACGCAGTATTTT CASRPLGGADTQYF
. TRBD2 TRBJ2-7 TRBV2 TGTGCCAGCAGTGACCGGGGGGGACGGAAAACCTACGAGCAGTACTTC CASSDRGGRKTYEQYF
once . TRBJ1-5 TRBV6-1 TGTGCCAGCAGTGAAGTGCGGGATCAGCCCCAGCATTTT CASSEVRDQPQHF
few . TRBJ2-7 TRBV7-9 TGTGCCAGCAGACCAATCAGGGAATTCTCCTACGAGCAGTACTTC CASRPIREFSYEQYF
few . TRBJ2-3 TRBV7-3 TGTGCCAGCAGTATGACAGGCCTTAGCACAGATACGCAGTATTTT CASSMTGLSTDTQYF
. TRBD1 TRBJ2-7 TRBV5-1 TGCGCCAGCAGCCTTGTGACAGGGGGGACCTACGAGCAGTACTTC CASSLVTGGTYEQYF
. . TRBJ2-1 TRBV4-2 TGTGCCAGCAGCCAATCCGGACTAAAAGGGCATGAGCAGTTCTTC CASSQSGLKGHEQFF
few TRBD2 TRBJ2-3 TRBV4-1 TGCGCCAGCAGCCACCGGGAAGGGGATCCGGGACTAGCGGTCCAATTGAGGGATACGCAGTATTTT CASSHREGDPGLAVQLRDTQYF
once TRBD2 TRBJ2-2 TRBV5-1 TGCGCCAGCAGCTTGGAGCGGGAGGACACCGGGGAGCTGTTTTTT CASSLEREDTGELFF
. TRBD1 TRBJ2-1 TRBV7-2 TGTGCCAGCAGCTACCCCGGGACAGCTTCCTACAATGAGCAGTTCTTC CASSYPGTASYNEQFF
. . TRBJ2-2 TRBV4-1 TGCGCCAGCAGACAGGACACCGGGGAGCTGTTTTTT CASRQDTGELFF
. TRBD2 TRBJ2-7 TRBV18 TGTGCCAGCTCACCAACTAGCGGGAGGTACGAGCAGTACTTC CASSPTSGRYEQYF
once TRBD2 TRBJ2-1 TRBV4-1 TGCGCCAGCAGCCAAGGACTAGCGGGCTTCTATAGCTCCTACAATGAGCAGTTCTTC CASSQGLAGFYSSYNEQFF
. . TRBJ1-1 TRBV7-2 TGTGCCAGCAGCTTAGGACACACCACTGAAGCTTTCTTT CASSLGHTTEAFF
. . TRBJ1-1 TRBV9 TGTGCCAGCAGCAGGGGGGGACAAACTGAAGCTTTCTTT CASSRGGQTEAFF
. . TRBJ2-7 TRBV5-6 TGTGCCAGCAGTATTGGGACTCCCTCCCACGAGCAGTACTTC CASSIGTPSHEQYF
. TRBD2 TRBJ2-1 TRBV2 TGTGCCAGCAGTGCTCCGGGACTAGCGGTAGAGGATCGTGACAATGAGCAGTTCTTC CASSAPGLAVEDRDNEQFF
. TRBD2 TRBJ2-7 TRBV7-2 TGTGCCAGCAGCCCTAGTTATCGACTAGCGGGAGACTCCCACGAGCAGTACTTC CASSPSYRLAGDSHEQYF
few TRBD2 TRBJ2-7 TRBV9 TGTGCCAGCAGCGAGGGAACTAGCGGGATAGACGAGCAGTACTTC CASSEGTSGIDEQYF
. . TRBJ1-4 TRBV28 TGTGCCAGCAGTTCTCATCCGGGACAACGAGAAAAACTGTTTTTT CASSSHPGQREKLFF
. . TRBJ2-5 TRBV7-9 TGTGCCAGCAGCCCCCGCGTGAGCTCCCAAGAGACCCAGTACTTC CASSPRVSSQETQYF
. . TRBJ2-3 TRBV7-2 TGTGCCAGCAGCTTAAGGCTGGTAGCCGGAGGCGATACGCAGTATTTT CASSLRLVAGGDTQYF
. . TRBJ2-1 TRBV5-4 TGTGCCAGCAGCTTCCAACTGGGCACCCAAACCTACAATGAGCAGTTCTTC CASSFQLGTQTYNEQFF
. TRBD1 TRBJ2-2 TRBV7-8 TGTGCCAGCAGCGACAGGACAGGGGGGGCCGGGGAGCTGTTTTTT CASSDRTGGAGELFF
. . TRBJ2-1 TRBV13 TGTGCCAGCAGTCTCGGACTCACAAGCTACAATGAGCAGTTCTTC CASSLGLTSYNEQFF
few . TRBJ1-2 TRBV7-2 TGTGCCAGCAGCTCCCTAAGAGGGCCCGCTTCAAACTTC CASSSLRGPASNF
. TRBD1 TRBJ1-6 TRBV28 TGTGCCAGCAGTGGACAGGGTTGGAATAATTCACCCCTCCACTTT CASSGQGWNNSPLHF
. TRBD1 TRBJ2-5 TRBV28 TGTGCCAGCGGGGCAGACAGGGCTCAAGAGACCCAGTACTTC CASGADRAQETQYF
once . TRBJ1-2 TRBV7-9 TGTGCCAGCAGCTTGAGGGAGGGTGGCTACACCTTC CASSLREGGYTF